This note documents a single T cell receptor (beta chain) sequence. These data are taken from a study of blood T cell repertoires in COVID-19. Profiling relied on immunoSEQ multiplex PCR, and the TCRdb table lists in-frame clones only, not all of them. The sample holds hundreds of thousands of clones, about nine tenths seen once. V dropped 4 bases and J dropped 0 bases, with 16 bases sitting between them. There are 17 residues in the CDR3. Germline values: CDR1 LGHDT, CDR2 YNNKEL (reference sequence). This TCR was sampled from a woman in her twenties or thirties with active or convalescent COVID-19. The chain couples TRBV3-1 (or the pseudogene TRBV3-2) to TRBJ1-5; perhaps TRBD1 as D (6 bases). The sequenced sample was peripheral blood. The CDR3 spells CASSLATGDDSNQPQHF. The DNA for the CDR3 is TGTGCCAGCAGCCTAGCGACAGGAGATGATAGCAATCAGCCCCAGCATTTT.